This T cell receptor beta chain appears in the sequencing data of a study of blood T cell repertoires in COVID-19. Seattle participants joined during active infection and were tracked over time. The CDR3 length is 14 residues. From germline, CDR1 is SGDLS and CDR2 YYNGEE. V trimming: 4 bases; J trimming: 6 bases; junction bases outside the gene matches: 9. Authors' analysis steps: The authors estimated nucleated cell counts from reference gene primer amplification. Measured with immunoSEQ multiplex PCR; TCRdb has only the in-frame clones, and not every one. V, J and clone size reflect that table, while D and trimming were determined from the DNA. Of around 180,000 clones listed, more than 75% are singletons. This clone has just one count.

The genes are TRBV9 and TRBJ1-1; 7 bases line up with TRBD1. The receptor comes from a person aged 65 to 79 with COVID-19, enrolled during active disease. The sample comprised peripheral blood. CDR3 sequence reads: CASSLTAGQAEAFF. DNA for the CDR3: TGTGCCAGCAGCTTAACTGCCGGACAGGCTGAAGCTTTCTTT.